Below, 4 T cell receptor beta chains from the same sample are listed, as sequenced in a study of naive and memory T cell subsets. The study's findings and limits: Naive repertoires, especially CD8, held a few larger clonotypes, possibly memory cells re-expressing CD45RA.

Which antigens these TCRs recognize remains unknown. An equimolar mix of two oligonucleotides served as the beta constant-region primer for TRBC1 and TRBC2. Ligated cDNA was amplified by four rounds of PCR with nested alpha and beta constant-region primers and SP2. MiXCR, applied by TCRdb to the UMI-ligation and nested PCR reads, yields one record per CDR3 protein. The sample records about 90,000 distinct CDR3 sequences, roughly 12% being singletons. Sequences were obtained from naive CD4+ T cells from blood. The source of these receptors is a human donor in good health.

The V and J genes are TRBV2 and TRBJ2-7; D call uncertain. Looked up from germline, CDR1 is SNHLY and CDR2 is FYNNEI. CDR3 length: 13 amino acids. The V gene lost 5 bases and the J gene lost 3 bases, with 11 bases spanning the gap. The CDR3 bases are TGTGCCAGCAGTACCCTTAGCCTCTACGAGCAGTACTTC. Translation gives CASSTLSLYEQYF.

This clonotype was recorded many times. The chain recombines TRBV20-1 with TRBJ2-3, with D perhaps assigned TRBD1 or TRBD2 (5 bases each). Trimming pared 5 bases from V and 1 base from J, leaving 16 bases between. The CDR3 has 15 amino acids. Germline loops: CDR1 DFQATT, CDR2 SNEGSKA (reference sequence). CDR3 loop: CSAATREQGTDTQYF. The CDR3 DNA follows: TGCAGTGCTGCTACCCGGGAACAGGGCACAGATACGCAGTATTTT.

The chain joins TRBV28 to TRBJ2-5; 11 bases match TRBD2. V lost 5 bases, J lost 5 bases, and 1 base stayed unmatched. The germline V gene has CDR1 MDHEN and CDR2 SYDVKM. The CDR3 totals 13 residues. CDR3 DNA sequence: TGTGCCAGCAGTACTAGCGGGGGTGAGACCCAGTACTTC. Translating it yields CASSTSGGETQYF.

A few counts support this clonotype. The chain couples TRBV28 to TRBJ2-1; D is possibly TRBD1 or TRBD2 (6 bases each). This CDR3 contains 17 residues. Between the trimmed V and J ends, which lost 3 bases and 8 bases, there was a span of 23 bases. The germline CDR1 and CDR2 sequences are MDHEN and SYDVKM. CDR3 coding DNA: TGTGCCAGCAGTTTTTCGGGGGCTGGGAGGAGTTCCGATGAGCAGTTCTTC. Amino acids: CASSFSGAGRSSDEQFF.